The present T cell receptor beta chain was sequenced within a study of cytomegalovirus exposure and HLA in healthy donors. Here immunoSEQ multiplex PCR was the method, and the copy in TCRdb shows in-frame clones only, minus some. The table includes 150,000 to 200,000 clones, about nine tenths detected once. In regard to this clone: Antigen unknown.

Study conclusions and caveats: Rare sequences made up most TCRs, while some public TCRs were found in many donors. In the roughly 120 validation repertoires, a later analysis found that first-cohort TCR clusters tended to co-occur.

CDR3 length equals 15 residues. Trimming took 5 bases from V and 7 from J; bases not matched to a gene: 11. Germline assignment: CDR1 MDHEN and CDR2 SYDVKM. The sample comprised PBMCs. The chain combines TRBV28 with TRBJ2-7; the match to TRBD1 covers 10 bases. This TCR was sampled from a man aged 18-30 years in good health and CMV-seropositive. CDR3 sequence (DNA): TGTGCCAGCAGTCCGACAGGGGGCAAATTGGGAGAGCAGTACTTC. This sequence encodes CASSPTGGKLGEQYF.